This is a list of T cell receptor beta chains from one sample in a study of cytomegalovirus exposure and HLA in healthy donors. Using immunoSEQ multiplex PCR, the repertoire was profiled, and TCRdb retains in-frame clones only, with some absent. The table records 100,000 to 150,000 clones, 81% of them present only once. The sequencing sample was made of PBMCs. The source of these receptors is a man between 18 and 35 years old in good health and CMV-seronegative. Both conserved end residues are part of each CDR3. The D gene is left open where the match is weak. Size tells how often a clone was seen (once, few, many) or the class of an expanded clone, and some rows leave it out.

abundance: NA; d_gene: TRBD1; v_gene: TRBV5-1; j_gene: TRBJ1-1; CDR3aa: CASSLDTGGSEAFF; CDR3nt: TGCGCCAGCAGCTTGGATACAGGGGGGTCTGAAGCTTTCTTT
abundance: few; d_gene: NA; v_gene: TRBV5-6; j_gene: TRBJ2-7; CDR3aa: CASSFGGTVTYEQYF; CDR3nt: TGTGCCAGCAGCTTTGGAGGGACAGTTACCTACGAGCAGTACTTC
abundance: NA; d_gene: TRBD2; v_gene: TRBV15; j_gene: TRBJ2-1; CDR3aa: CATSVSSGGYNEQFF; CDR3nt: TGTGCCACCAGCGTATCTAGCGGGGGGTACAATGAGCAGTTCTTC
abundance: once; d_gene: TRBD2; v_gene: TRBV2; j_gene: TRBJ2-7; CDR3aa: CASSRDYLTYEQYF; CDR3nt: TGTGCCAGCAGTCGGGACTACCTCACCTACGAGCAGTACTTC
abundance: NA; d_gene: TRBD1; v_gene: TRBV5-1; j_gene: TRBJ2-7; CDR3aa: CASSLEGQGVNEQYF; CDR3nt: TGCGCCAGCAGCTTGGAGGGACAGGGGGTTAACGAGCAGTACTTC
abundance: NA; d_gene: TRBD1; v_gene: TRBV6-5; j_gene: TRBJ1-2; CDR3aa: CASSRPGQGDYGYTF; CDR3nt: TGTGCCAGCAGCCGCCCGGGACAGGGAGACTATGGCTACACCTTC
abundance: NA; d_gene: TRBD1; v_gene: TRBV7-2; j_gene: TRBJ1-3; CDR3aa: CASSLGPRGQSSGNTIYF; CDR3nt: TGTGCCAGCAGCTTAGGACCCAGGGGGCAGAGCTCTGGAAACACCATATATTTT
abundance: NA; d_gene: NA; v_gene: TRBV21-1; j_gene: TRBJ2-1; CDR3aa: CASSTRFGGHTYNEQFF; CDR3nt: TGTGCCAGCAGCACCCGGTTCGGCGGGCATACCTACAATGAGCAGTTCTTC
abundance: NA; d_gene: NA; v_gene: TRBV4-2; j_gene: TRBJ1-1; CDR3aa: CASSQERQLEAFF; CDR3nt: TGTGCCAGCAGCCAAGAGCGACAGCTTGAAGCTTTCTTT
abundance: NA; d_gene: NA; v_gene: TRBV7-9; j_gene: TRBJ1-1; CDR3aa: CASSLVGNTEAFF; CDR3nt: TGTGCCAGCAGCTTAGTCGGGAACACTGAAGCTTTCTTT
abundance: NA; d_gene: NA; v_gene: TRBV7-7; j_gene: TRBJ2-5; CDR3aa: CASSSLSETQYF; CDR3nt: TGTGCCAGCAGCTCACTATCGGAGACCCAGTACTTC
abundance: NA; d_gene: NA; v_gene: TRBV4-1; j_gene: TRBJ1-2; CDR3aa: CASSPRSNYGYTF; CDR3nt: TGCGCCAGCAGCCCGAGGTCGAACTATGGCTACACCTTC
abundance: NA; d_gene: TRBD1; v_gene: TRBV6-1; j_gene: TRBJ1-3; CDR3aa: CASREIQGAKGNTIYF; CDR3nt: TGTGCCAGCAGGGAAATTCAGGGGGCGAAAGGAAACACCATATATTTT
abundance: NA; d_gene: NA; v_gene: TRBV28; j_gene: TRBJ1-1; CDR3aa: CASSSGTRTSTEAFF; CDR3nt: TGTGCCAGCAGTTCGGGGACTAGGACCTCCACTGAAGCTTTCTTT
abundance: NA; d_gene: TRBD2; v_gene: TRBV13; j_gene: TRBJ2-1; CDR3aa: CASSLYGGSYNEQFF; CDR3nt: TGTGCCAGCAGCTTATACGGGGGGTCGTACAATGAGCAGTTCTTC
abundance: NA; d_gene: NA; v_gene: TRBV5-1; j_gene: TRBJ2-3; CDR3aa: CASSLPLGGGADTQYF; CDR3nt: TGCGCCAGCAGCTTGCCTTTAGGAGGGGGGGCAGATACGCAGTATTTT
abundance: few; d_gene: NA; v_gene: TRBV13; j_gene: TRBJ2-2; CDR3aa: CASSSTNDRPTGELFF; CDR3nt: TGTGCCAGCAGCTCCACAAACGACAGGCCCACCGGGGAGCTGTTTTTT
abundance: NA; d_gene: TRBD1; v_gene: TRBV25-1; j_gene: TRBJ2-1; CDR3aa: CASRGQGNEQFF; CDR3nt: TGTGCCAGCAGGGGACAGGGGAATGAGCAGTTCTTC
abundance: NA; d_gene: NA; v_gene: TRBV21-1; j_gene: TRBJ2-2; CDR3aa: CASSKDPKDLGQGAAWLTGELFF; CDR3nt: TGTGCCAGCAGCAAAGACCCAAAAGACTTGGGACAGGGGGCCGCTTGGCTCACCGGGGAGCTGTTTTTT
abundance: NA; d_gene: NA; v_gene: TRBV13; j_gene: TRBJ2-7; CDR3aa: CASSLGTGSHEQYF; CDR3nt: TGTGCCAGCAGCTTAGGGACAGGATCTCACGAGCAGTACTTC
abundance: NA; d_gene: TRBD1; v_gene: TRBV12-5; j_gene: TRBJ1-5; CDR3aa: CASGLADRGNQPQHF; CDR3nt: TGTGCTAGTGGTTTGGCGGACAGGGGAAATCAGCCCCAGCATTTT
abundance: NA; d_gene: NA; v_gene: TRBV20-1; j_gene: TRBJ2-7; CDR3aa: CSARTGGEQYF; CDR3nt: TGCAGTGCTAGAACCGGAGGCGAGCAGTACTTC
abundance: once; d_gene: NA; v_gene: TRBV21-1; j_gene: TRBJ1-1; CDR3aa: CASNNPGGVNTEAFF; CDR3nt: TGTGCCAGCAATAACCCCGGGGGGGTGAACACTGAAGCTTTCTTT
abundance: NA; d_gene: NA; v_gene: TRBV7-9; j_gene: TRBJ1-5; CDR3aa: CASSLWGDNQPQHF; CDR3nt: TGTGCCAGCAGCCTATGGGGCGACAATCAGCCCCAGCATTTT
abundance: few; d_gene: TRBD1; v_gene: TRBV6-1; j_gene: TRBJ2-6; CDR3aa: CASRTGGSGANVLTF; CDR3nt: TGTGCCAGCAGGACAGGGGGATCTGGGGCCAACGTCCTGACTTTC
abundance: NA; d_gene: NA; v_gene: TRBV6-1; j_gene: TRBJ2-7; CDR3aa: CASSEGRGHEQYF; CDR3nt: TGTGCCAGCAGTGAGGGCAGGGGCCACGAGCAGTACTTC
abundance: NA; d_gene: NA; v_gene: TRBV25-1; j_gene: TRBJ2-2; CDR3aa: CASSEYQAGNTGELFF; CDR3nt: TGTGCCAGCAGTGAATATCAAGCGGGGAACACCGGGGAGCTGTTTTTT
abundance: NA; d_gene: NA; v_gene: TRBV21-1; j_gene: TRBJ1-1; CDR3aa: CASSKGSRHYGTPGGTEAFF; CDR3nt: TGTGCCAGCAGCAAAGGATCACGCCACTACGGGACTCCCGGAGGCACTGAAGCTTTCTTT
abundance: NA; d_gene: TRBD1; v_gene: TRBV7-9; j_gene: TRBJ1-6; CDR3aa: CSSNVQGNNSPLHF; CDR3nt: TGTTCCAGCAACGTACAGGGGAATAATTCACCCCTCCACTTT
abundance: NA; d_gene: NA; v_gene: TRBV5-1; j_gene: TRBJ2-7; CDR3aa: CASSLRVGQNYEQYF; CDR3nt: TGCGCCAGCAGCTTGAGGGTGGGACAAAATTACGAGCAGTACTTC
abundance: NA; d_gene: NA; v_gene: TRBV27; j_gene: TRBJ2-7; CDR3aa: CASRSRLRGGEQYF; CDR3nt: TGTGCCAGCAGATCCAGACTCAGGGGTGGCGAGCAGTACTTC
abundance: NA; d_gene: TRBD1; v_gene: TRBV5-1; j_gene: TRBJ2-1; CDR3aa: CASSLQGYEQFF; CDR3nt: TGCGCCAGCAGCTTACAGGGGTATGAGCAGTTCTTC
abundance: once; d_gene: TRBD2; v_gene: TRBV5-1; j_gene: TRBJ2-2; CDR3aa: CASSATSGGAKGTGELFF; CDR3nt: TGCGCCAGCAGCGCCACTAGCGGGGGGGCCAAGGGCACCGGGGAGCTGTTTTTT
abundance: NA; d_gene: NA; v_gene: TRBV6-5; j_gene: TRBJ2-5; CDR3aa: CASSYLWGLGETQYF; CDR3nt: TGTGCCAGCAGTTACTTATGGGGGCTCGGGGAGACCCAGTACTTC
abundance: NA; d_gene: NA; v_gene: TRBV19; j_gene: TRBJ2-7; CDR3aa: CASSSGPGHHEQYF; CDR3nt: TGTGCCAGTAGCTCCGGCCCGGGACACCACGAGCAGTACTTC
abundance: NA; d_gene: NA; v_gene: TRBV5-1; j_gene: TRBJ2-3; CDR3aa: CASSLGGPTDTQYF; CDR3nt: TGCGCCAGCAGCTTGGGTGGGCCCACAGATACGCAGTATTTT
abundance: NA; d_gene: NA; v_gene: TRBV5-1; j_gene: TRBJ1-1; CDR3aa: CASSLAVNTEAFF; CDR3nt: TGCGCCAGCAGCTTGGCAGTGAACACTGAAGCTTTCTTT
abundance: NA; d_gene: NA; v_gene: TRBV7-3; j_gene: TRBJ1-1; CDR3aa: CASSLGPGGTEAFF; CDR3nt: TGTGCCAGCAGCTTAGGTCCGGGGGGCACTGAAGCTTTCTTT
abundance: NA; d_gene: NA; v_gene: TRBV18; j_gene: TRBJ1-1; CDR3aa: CASSDSTEAFF; CDR3nt: TGTGCCAGCTCGGACAGCACTGAAGCTTTCTTT
abundance: NA; d_gene: NA; v_gene: TRBV9; j_gene: TRBJ2-7; CDR3aa: CASSAGISYEQYF; CDR3nt: TGTGCCAGCAGCGCAGGGATATCCTACGAGCAGTACTTC
abundance: NA; d_gene: NA; v_gene: TRBV29-1; j_gene: TRBJ2-7; CDR3aa: CSVEDLLRGEQYF; CDR3nt: TGCAGCGTTGAAGATCTTCTACGTGGCGAGCAGTACTTC
abundance: NA; d_gene: TRBD2; v_gene: TRBV13; j_gene: TRBJ2-5; CDR3aa: CASSPGLFGGAQYF; CDR3nt: TGTGCCAGCAGCCCGGGACTATTCGGCGGGGCCCAGTACTTC
abundance: NA; d_gene: TRBD1; v_gene: TRBV14; j_gene: TRBJ2-7; CDR3aa: CASSQAQGARHEQYF; CDR3nt: TGTGCCAGCAGCCAAGCGCAGGGGGCGCGCCACGAGCAGTACTTC
abundance: NA; d_gene: NA; v_gene: TRBV9; j_gene: TRBJ1-1; CDR3aa: CASSVGQVNTEAFF; CDR3nt: TGTGCCAGCAGCGTAGGGCAAGTGAACACTGAAGCTTTCTTT
abundance: NA; d_gene: TRBD1; v_gene: TRBV9; j_gene: TRBJ1-1; CDR3aa: CASSPSPGGTEAFF; CDR3nt: TGTGCCAGCAGCCCGAGCCCAGGGGGCACTGAAGCTTTCTTT